This TCR beta chain is from a study of T cell responses to AZD1222 COVID-19 vaccine. Study context: Second doses that came at about 4 or about 12 weeks were put together. Points from the study as a whole: Clonal diversity was possibly underestimated; the donors were predominantly white British and more often female.

The method was immunoSEQ multiplex PCR; TCRdb's version includes in-frame clones alone and lacks a portion of them. The sample yields 95,000 to 150,000 clones, around 90% seen once. Points on this clone: Its antigen remains unknown.

The CDR3 is made up of 14 amino acids. CDR1 and CDR2 from the germline V gene are SGHRS and YFSETQ. V lost 4 bases and J lost 7; bases outside the gene matches: 9. The chain uses TRBV5-1 and TRBJ1-2; 8 nucleotides agree with TRBD1. The specimen was peripheral blood, collected on day 0 of AZD1222 vaccination. This receptor was identified in an adult in good health. Here the CDR3 DNA reads TGCGCCAGCAGCACAGCGGACAGGGAAGGTGGCTACACCTTC. Translating it yields CASSTADREGGYTF. Using reference TRBV5-1 and TRBJ1-2 for the parts outside the CDR3, the full variable domain is KAGVTQTPRYLIKTRGQQVTLSCSPISGHRSVSWYQQTPGQGLQFLFEYFSETQRNKGNFPGRFSGRQFSNSRSEMNVSTLELGDSALYLCASSTADREGGYTFGSGTRLTVV.